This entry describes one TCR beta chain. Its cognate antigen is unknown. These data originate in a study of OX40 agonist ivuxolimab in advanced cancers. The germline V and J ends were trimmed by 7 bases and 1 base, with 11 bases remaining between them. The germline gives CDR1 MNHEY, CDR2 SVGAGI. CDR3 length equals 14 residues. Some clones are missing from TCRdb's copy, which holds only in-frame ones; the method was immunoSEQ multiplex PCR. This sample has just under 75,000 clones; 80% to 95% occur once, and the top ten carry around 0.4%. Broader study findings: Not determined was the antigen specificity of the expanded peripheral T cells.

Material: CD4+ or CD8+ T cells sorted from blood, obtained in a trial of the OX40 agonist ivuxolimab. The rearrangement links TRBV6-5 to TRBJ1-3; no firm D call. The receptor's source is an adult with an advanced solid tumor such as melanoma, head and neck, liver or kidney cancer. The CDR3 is CASKLDGSGNTIYF. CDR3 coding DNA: TGTGCCAGCAAACTGGACGGTTCTGGAAACACCATATATTTT.